This T cell receptor beta chain was sequenced in a study of blood T cell repertoires in COVID-19. Overall study context: Sample material is recorded as cDNA or gDNA derived from T cells, B-cell-depleted T cells, or PBMCs.

The CDR3 loop spans 14 amino acids. The germline V gene encodes CDR1 MNHEY and CDR2 SVGEGT. Trimming removed 2 bases at V and 0 bases at J, with 8 bases between. Per the study methods: By means of reference gene primer amplification, nucleated cell counts were estimated. The repertoire was sequenced with immunoSEQ multiplex PCR; TCRdb's copy has only in-frame clones and lacks some. That table supplies the V and J calls and clone size; D and trimming were determined from the DNA. The sample shows around 130,000 clones, about 83% of them seen only once. The source material was peripheral blood. The TCR sequence derives from a man in his sixties with acute or convalescent COVID-19. V gene TRBV6-2 or TRBV6-3 combines with J gene TRBJ2-7; D gene uncertain. DNA of the CDR3: TGTGCCAGCAGTTACCTCCCTAGCTCCTACGAGCAGTACTTC. Its translation is CASSYLPSSYEQYF.